Presented here are 32 T cell receptor beta chains from one specimen sequenced in a study of CD8+ T cells in alopecia areata. Isolated RNA was reverse transcribed into cDNA used as the sequencing template. Measured with immunoSEQ multiplex PCR; TCRdb has only the in-frame clones, and not every one. The sample includes about 70,000 clones, about half of them seen just once. The source material was CD8+ T cells sorted from blood, sampled at week 0. The receptors were sampled from a human donor with alopecia areata.

The gene calls are TRBV7-3 and TRBJ2-1; TRBD2 aligns across 8 bases. CDR3 length: 17 residues. The junction had 6 bases not matched to a gene; V was cut back by 2 bases and J by 0 bases. The germline V gene has CDR1 SGHTA and CDR2 FQGTGA. CDR3 in amino acids: CASSLALSGSSYNEQFF. The CDR3 coding sequence is TGTGCCAGCAGCTTAGCGTTGAGCGGGAGCTCCTACAATGAGCAGTTCTTC.

This clone was seen a single time. The V gene is TRBV30, the J gene TRBJ2-3, with 9 bases lining up with TRBD2. Germline loops: CDR1 GTSNPN, CDR2 SVGIG (reference sequence). Losses at the gene ends were 4 bases for V and 6 bases for J; bases not matched to a gene: 14. The CDR3 consists of 16 residues. DNA for the CDR3: TGTGCCTGGAATTTACGTGCGGGAGGGCCAAAGGATACGCAGTATTTT. This encodes CAWNLRAGGPKDTQYF.

J is TRBJ2-5 and V is TRBV9; TRBD1 is a possible D gene (7 bases). V lost 0 bases and J 4 bases, leaving 16 bases between the germline ends. CDR1 and CDR2 from the germline V gene are SGDLS and YYNGEE. CDR3 length: 16 amino acids. The DNA of the CDR3 is TGTGCCAGCAGCGTAGGGGGGGACAGCACGTCAGAGACCCAGTACTTC. Its translation is CASSVGGDSTSETQYF.

This chain connects TRBV29-1 to TRBJ2-5; D may be TRBD1 or TRBD2 (6 bases each). Per germline, CDR1 SQVTM and CDR2 ANQGSEA. The CDR3 has 13 residues. V gave up 4 bases and J gave up 5 bases, with 14 bases separating them. The CDR3 loop reads CSVGGGLAETQYF. CDR3 nucleotide sequence: TGCAGCGTTGGTGGGGGGCTTGCGGAGACCCAGTACTTC.

CDR3 in DNA: TGCAGCGCCGCGGGGGCGGGCTATGAGCAGTTCTTC. Its translation: CSAAGAGYEQFF. The chain links TRBV29-1 to TRBJ2-1, with D tentatively TRBD2 (7 bases). The V end lost 7 bases, the J end lost 8 bases, and 15 bases lay between the germline ends. The CDR3 length is 12 residues. CDR1 and CDR2 from the germline V gene are SQVTM and ANQGSEA.

The rearrangement joins TRBV11-2 to TRBJ2-5; unclear D gene. This CDR3 has 13 amino acids. V lost 2 bases to trimming and J lost 2 bases, with 6 bases between them. Germline-derived CDR1 and CDR2 are SGHAT and FQNNGV. CDR3 protein: CASSLNSQETQYF. Here the CDR3 DNA reads TGTGCCAGCAGCTTAAACAGTCAAGAGACCCAGTACTTC. Variable domain in full (rest from reference TRBV11-2 and TRBJ2-5): EAGVAQSPRYKIIEKRQSVAFWCNPISGHATLYWYQQILGQGPKLLIQFQNNGVVDDSQLPKDRFSAERLKGVDSTLKIQPAKLEDSAVYLCASSLNSQETQYFGPGTRLLVL.

The chain couples TRBV7-9 to TRBJ2-7, with D possibly being TRBD1 (8 bases). CDR1 is SEHNR and CDR2 is FQNEAQ in the germline V gene (reference sequence). The CDR3 totals 14 residues. V lost 4 bases and J 5 bases, leaving 15 bases between the germline ends. The CDR3 DNA follows: TGTGCCAGCAGCTCGCGGACAGGGAGGGACGAGCAGTACTTC. It codes for CASSSRTGRDEQYF.

This clone is categorized as medium-sized. The gene calls are TRBV4-3 and TRBJ2-7; TRBD1 might be the D (6 bases). From germline, CDR1 is LGHNA and CDR2 YSLEER. CDR3 length: 14 amino acids. V lost 0 bases and J 6 bases, leaving 12 bases between the germline ends. The CDR3 region is CASSQDRQGSEQYF. The CDR3 nucleotides read TGCGCCAGCAGCCAAGATCGGCAGGGGAGCGAGCAGTACTTC.

The genes are TRBV28 and TRBJ2-5, with D perhaps TRBD2 (6 bases). The CDR3 runs 14 residues. Germline V gene lookup returns CDR1 MDHEN and CDR2 SYDVKM. Trimming removed 2 bases at V and 5 bases at J, with 12 bases between. The CDR3: CASSLGGRRETQYF. The CDR3 DNA follows: TGTGCCAGCAGTTTAGGTGGGAGGAGGGAGACCCAGTACTTC.

The chain carries TRBV29-1 and TRBJ2-2; the match to TRBD2 covers 7 bases. CDR3 size: 12 residues. J lost 7 bases, V lost 6 bases, and 5 bases had no gene match. CDR1 SQVTM and CDR2 ANQGSEA come from the germline V gene. The CDR3 loop reads CSVLGRVGELFF. In DNA form, the CDR3 reads TGCAGCGTGTTAGGGAGGGTCGGGGAGCTGTTTTTT.

This clone was observed a single time. This sample also contains other DNA sequences that code for the same CDR3. The J gene is TRBJ1-1, the V gene TRBV7-9; no firm D call. V shed 5 bases and J shed 1 base, with 11 bases lying between them. The CDR3 loop spans 14 amino acids. CDR1 and CDR2 from the germline V gene are SEHNR and FQNEAQ (reference sequence). CDR3 in amino acids: CASSLSVGNTEAFF. CDR3 DNA sequence: TGTGCCAGCAGCCTGTCTGTGGGGAACACTGAAGCTTTCTTT.

This clone came up a few times. This sequence joins TRBV29-1 and TRBJ2-1; D might be TRBD2 (6 bases). Germline values: CDR1 SQVTM, CDR2 ANQGSEA. Trimming removed 4 bases at V and 0 bases at J, with 13 bases between. The CDR3 loop spans 15 amino acids. The CDR3 protein is CSVGLTSNSYNEQFF. CDR3 sequence (DNA): TGCAGCGTTGGCCTAACTAGCAACTCCTACAATGAGCAGTTCTTC.

This clone was detected ten times or more. J is TRBJ2-3 and V is TRBV23-1; TRBD2 might be the D (5 bases). TRBV23-1 is marked as an open reading frame, function uncertain. V was pared by 6 bases and J by 9 bases, with 16 bases between. The CDR3 sequence is 13 residues long. In nucleotides, the CDR3 is TGCGCCAGCAGCCAAGATAGTTCGGGAACGCAGTATTTT. Translated: CASSQDSSGTQYF.

This clone was observed a handful of times. The chain carries TRBV29-1 and TRBJ2-3; possibly TRBD1 for D (5 bases). The CDR3 totals 14 residues. The V gene lost 3 bases and the J gene lost 4 bases, with 14 bases spanning the gap. Per the germline V gene, CDR1 is SQVTM and CDR2 is ANQGSEA. For the CDR3, the DNA is TGCAGCGTTGAGTCTGGAAGGGGCTCAGATACGCAGTATTTT. Translation gives CSVESGRGSDTQYF.

This clone was seen a few times. V usage is TRBV30 and J usage is TRBJ2-7; D is unresolved. The CDR3 runs 14 residues. The germline V and J ends were trimmed by 3 bases and 0 bases, with 12 bases remaining between them. Germline V gene lookup returns CDR1 GTSNPN and CDR2 SVGIG (reference sequence). CDR3 nucleotide sequence: TGTGCCTGGAGCGCAATCGGCAGCTCCTACGAGCAGTACTTC. Amino acid sequence: CAWSAIGSSYEQYF.

This chain uses TRBV13 with TRBJ2-7; either TRBD1 or TRBD2 may supply D (5 bases each). From germline, CDR1 is PRHDT and CDR2 FYEKMQ (reference sequence). The length of the CDR3 is 13 residues. The V and J ends lost 6 bases and 2 bases respectively, with 11 bases between them. CDR3 protein: CASSYQGPYEQYF. The CDR3 region has the DNA TGTGCCAGCAGTTATCAGGGACCCTACGAGCAGTACTTC.

This clone has a count of ten or more. The rearrangement links TRBV10-3 to TRBJ2-1, with 9 bases lining up with TRBD1. After removal of 10 bases from V and 13 bases from J, the junction contained 5 bases not matched to a gene. This CDR3 is built from 10 residues. Germline values: CDR1 ENHRY, CDR2 SYGVKD. The CDR3 DNA follows: TGTGCCAGCAGGGGACAGGGTCAGTTCTTC. Translating it yields CASRGQGQFF.

This clone was seen only a few times. This chain connects TRBV13 to TRBJ2-7, with 7 bases lining up with TRBD2. Germline lookup yields CDR1 PRHDT and CDR2 FYEKMQ (reference sequence). The V and J ends lost 1 base and 0 bases, in that order; junction bases with no gene match: 3. This CDR3 has 15 residues. The chain's CDR3 is CASSLEGGSSYEQYF. The CDR3 DNA reads TGTGCCAGCAGCTTAGAAGGCGGGAGCTCCTACGAGCAGTACTTC.

This clone has more than one count but fewer than ten. The rearrangement links TRBV6-6 to TRBJ1-1; D uncertain. The CDR3 contains 13 residues. From germline, CDR1 is MNHNY and CDR2 SVGAGI (reference sequence). The V end was cut by 10 bases, the J end by 4 bases, with 16 bases between. CDR3 DNA: TGTGCCACCGAAGGAGAGGGCGGCACTGAAGCTTTCTTT. Its protein is CATEGEGGTEAFF.

In its sample, this clone was seen a few times. The rearrangement links TRBV28 to TRBJ2-1; TRBD2 matches at 13 bases. The CDR3 totals 14 residues. The V gene's germline CDR1 is MDHEN and CDR2 SYDVKM. The CDR3 DNA is TGTGCAGGGGGGACTAGCGGGAACTACAATGAGCAGTTCTTC. Encoded protein: CAGGTSGNYNEQFF.

The rearrangement uses TRBV28 and TRBJ2-2, with D possibly matching TRBD2 (5 bases). CDR1 is MDHEN and CDR2 is SYDVKM in the germline V gene. CDR3 length: 13 residues. Written as DNA, the CDR3 is TGTGTCGTCCGGACTGCGAGTGGAGGGGAGCTGTTTTTT. Protein product: CVVRTASGGELFF.

In its sample, this clone was seen once. The CDR3 reads CASSLSRGSYNEQFF. The DNA for the CDR3 is TGCGCCAGCAGCTTGAGCCGAGGGTCCTACAATGAGCAGTTCTTC. The chain carries TRBV5-1 and TRBJ2-1; D is perhaps TRBD2 (5 bases). Trimming removed 1 base at V and 1 base at J, with 9 bases between. Germline V gene sequence: CDR1 SGHRS, CDR2 YFSETQ. This CDR3 spans 15 amino acids. The whole variable domain, filled in from reference TRBV5-1 and TRBJ2-1, reads KAGVTQTPRYLIKTRGQQVTLSCSPISGHRSVSWYQQTPGQGLQFLFEYFSETQRNKGNFPGRFSGRQFSNSRSEMNVSTLELGDSALYLCASSLSRGSYNEQFFGPGTRLTVL.

This clone was counted between two and nine times. This rearrangement joins TRBV25-1 to TRBJ1-1; unclear D gene. CDR1 is MGHDK and CDR2 is SYGVNS in the germline V gene. The CDR3 contains 13 residues. V was cut by 3 bases and J by 1 base, with 6 bases left in between. CDR3 sequence (DNA): TGTGCCAGCAGTGACTACGCGAACACTGAAGCTTTCTTT. This gives the protein CASSDYANTEAFF.

This clone was counted only a few times. The genes are TRBV11-2 and TRBJ2-5; D may be TRBD2 (8 bases). V lost 4 bases and J 2 bases, leaving 20 bases between the germline ends. The V gene's germline CDR1 is SGHAT and CDR2 FQNNGV. CDR3 length: 17 residues. The CDR3 sequence is CASSYTGDGRGQETQYF. Here the CDR3 DNA reads TGTGCCAGCAGCTATACAGGGGACGGGAGGGGACAAGAGACCCAGTACTTC.

The chain has TRBV7-2 and TRBJ1-2; a weak D match, TRBD1 (5 bases). The CDR3 extends over 15 amino acids. Germline V gives CDR1 SGHTA, CDR2 FQGNSA. The V gene lost 1 base and the J gene lost 4 bases, with 13 bases spanning the gap. The CDR3 sequence: CASSLVPGPTYGYTF. The DNA for the CDR3 is TGTGCCAGCAGCTTAGTTCCGGGGCCTACCTATGGCTACACCTTC. The whole variable domain, remainder taken from reference TRBV7-2 and TRBJ1-2, is GAGVSQSPSNKVTEKGKDVELRCDPISGHTALYWYRQSLGQGLEFLIYFQGNSAPDKSGLPSDRFSAERTGGSVSTLTIQRTQQEDSAVYLCASSLVPGPTYGYTFGSGTRLTVV.

This clone was picked up a small number of times. This rearrangement joins TRBV25-1 to TRBJ1-1, with unresolved D. Per the germline V gene, CDR1 is MGHDK and CDR2 is SYGVNS. V lost 6 bases and J lost 8, with 13 bases in between. This CDR3 is 12 amino acids long. The CDR3, as DNA: TGTGCCAGCAGCGAAACACCCACGGAAGCTTTCTTT. Amino acid sequence: CASSETPTEAFF. The whole variable domain, filled in from reference TRBV25-1 and TRBJ1-1, reads EADIYQTPRYLVIGTGKKITLECSQTMGHDKMYWYQQDPGMELHLIHYSYGVNSTEKGDLSSESTVSRIRTEHFPLTLESARPSHTSQYLCASSETPTEAFFGQGTRLTVV.

This clone is a singleton in its sample. The gene calls are TRBV30 and TRBJ1-1; tentatively, D is TRBD1 (5 bases). The CDR3 spans 13 residues. Per germline, CDR1 GTSNPN and CDR2 SVGIG (reference sequence). V shed 6 bases and J shed 1 base, with 12 bases lying between them. CDR3 coding DNA: TGTGCCTGCACGACAGAGAAGAACACTGAAGCTTTCTTT. It codes for CACTTEKNTEAFF.

The rearrangement links TRBV6-6 to TRBJ2-3; D might be TRBD1 (6 bases). Per germline, CDR1 MNHNY and CDR2 SVGAGI (reference sequence). The V end lost 4 bases, the J end lost 2 bases, and 10 bases lay between the germline ends. The CDR3 length is 14 residues. CDR3 sequence reads: CASSSGQSTDTQYF. CDR3 DNA: TGTGCCAGCAGTTCCGGACAGTCCACAGATACGCAGTATTTT.

V usage is TRBV28 and J usage is TRBJ2-5, with 8 bases aligning to TRBD2. J gave up 4 bases and V 4 bases, and 5 bases lay outside the gene matches. CDR1 MDHEN and CDR2 SYDVKM come from the germline V gene. CDR3 size: 14 residues. The CDR3 protein is CASSYRLAGETQYF. The CDR3, as DNA: TGTGCCAGCAGTTATCGGCTAGCGGGAGAGACCCAGTACTTC.

The CDR3 loop is CASLMIPYSHEQYF. The DNA for the CDR3 is TGTGCCAGCCTAATGATCCCATATTCCCACGAGCAGTACTTC. This chain links TRBV21-1 with TRBJ2-7; the table's TRBD2 call for D was not verified on the DNA. TRBV21-1 is annotated as a pseudogene. The CDR3 extends over 14 amino acids.

This clone was counted many times. The chain carries TRBV14 and TRBJ1-4, with no clear D. Trimming removed 4 bases at V and 0 bases at J, with 9 bases between. Germline assignment: CDR1 SGHDN and CDR2 FVKESK. CDR3 size: 15 residues. CDR3 coding DNA: TGTGCCAGCAGCCCCAGAAAAGCAACTAATGAAAAACTGTTTTTT. Amino acids: CASSPRKATNEKLFF.

The chain employs TRBV4-3 and TRBJ2-5, with a weak D call TRBD2 (6 bases). The CDR3 consists of 15 residues. Trimming cost V 5 bases and J 5 bases, with 18 bases left between them. CDR1 and CDR2 (germline): LGHNA, YSLEER. The DNA of the CDR3 is TGCGCCAGCAGCATCCACCTCGGTGGGGGGGAGACCCAGTACTTC. Amino acids: CASSIHLGGGETQYF.